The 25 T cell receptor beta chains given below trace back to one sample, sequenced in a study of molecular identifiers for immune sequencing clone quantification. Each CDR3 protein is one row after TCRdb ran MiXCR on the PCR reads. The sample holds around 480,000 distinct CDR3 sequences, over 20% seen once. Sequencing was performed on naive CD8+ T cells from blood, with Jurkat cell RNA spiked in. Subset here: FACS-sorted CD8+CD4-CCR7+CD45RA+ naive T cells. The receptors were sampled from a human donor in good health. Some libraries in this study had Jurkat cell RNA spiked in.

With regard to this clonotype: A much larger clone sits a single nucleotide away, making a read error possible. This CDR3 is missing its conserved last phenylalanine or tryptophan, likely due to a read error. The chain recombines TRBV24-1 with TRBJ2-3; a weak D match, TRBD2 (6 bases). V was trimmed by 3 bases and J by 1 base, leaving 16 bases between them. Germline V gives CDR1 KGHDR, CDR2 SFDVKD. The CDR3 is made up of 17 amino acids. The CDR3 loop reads CATSDPGTQSGTDTQYL. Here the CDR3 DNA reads TGTGCCACCAGTGATCCAGGGACTCAAAGCGGCACAGATACGCAGTATTTA.

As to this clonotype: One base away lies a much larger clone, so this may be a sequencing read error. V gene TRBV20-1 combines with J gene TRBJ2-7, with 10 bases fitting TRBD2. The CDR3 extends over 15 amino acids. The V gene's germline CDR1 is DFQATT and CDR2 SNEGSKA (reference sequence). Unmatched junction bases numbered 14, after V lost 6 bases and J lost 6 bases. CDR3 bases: TGCAGTGCCTTCGGACTAGCGGAGATGACCTGCGAGCAGTACTTC. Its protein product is CSAFGLAEMTCEQYF.

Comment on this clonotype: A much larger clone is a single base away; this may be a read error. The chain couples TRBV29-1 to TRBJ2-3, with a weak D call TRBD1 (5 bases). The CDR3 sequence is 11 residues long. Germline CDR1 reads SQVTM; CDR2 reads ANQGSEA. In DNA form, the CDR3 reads TGCGGCGTTTCAGGGACAGATACGCAGTATTTT. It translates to CGVSGTDTQYF.

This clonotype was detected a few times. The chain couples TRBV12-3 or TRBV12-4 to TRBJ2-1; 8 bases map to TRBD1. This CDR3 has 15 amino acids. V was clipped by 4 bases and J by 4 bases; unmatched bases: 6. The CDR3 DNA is TGTGCCAGCAGTTCAACAGGGGGATCTTACAATGAGCAGTTCTTC. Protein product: CASSSTGGSYNEQFF.

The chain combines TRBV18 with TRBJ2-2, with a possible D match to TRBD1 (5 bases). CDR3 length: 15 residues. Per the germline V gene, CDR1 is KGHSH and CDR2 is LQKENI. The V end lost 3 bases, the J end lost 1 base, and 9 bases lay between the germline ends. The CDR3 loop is CASSPGQKNTGELFF. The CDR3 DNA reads TGTGCCAGCTCACCGGGGCAAAAGAACACCGGGGAGCTGTTTTTT.

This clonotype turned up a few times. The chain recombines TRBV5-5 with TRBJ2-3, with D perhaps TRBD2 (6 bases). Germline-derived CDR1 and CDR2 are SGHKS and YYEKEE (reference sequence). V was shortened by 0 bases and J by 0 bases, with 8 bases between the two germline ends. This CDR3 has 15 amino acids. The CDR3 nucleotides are TGTGCCAGCAGCTTGGACGGGACTAGCACAGATACGCAGTATTTT. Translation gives CASSLDGTSTDTQYF.

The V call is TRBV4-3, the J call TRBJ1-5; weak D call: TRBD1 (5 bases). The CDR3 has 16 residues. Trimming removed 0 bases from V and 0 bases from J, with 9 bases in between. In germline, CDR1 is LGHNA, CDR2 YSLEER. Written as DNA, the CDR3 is TGCGCCAGCAGCCAAGACAGGGTAATTAGCAATCAGCCCCAGCATTTT. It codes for CASSQDRVISNQPQHF.

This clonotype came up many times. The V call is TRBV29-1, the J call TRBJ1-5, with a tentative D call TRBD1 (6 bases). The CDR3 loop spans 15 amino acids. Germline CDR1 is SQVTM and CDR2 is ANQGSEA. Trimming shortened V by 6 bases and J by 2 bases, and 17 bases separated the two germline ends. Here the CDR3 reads CSVGDPQGGNQPQHF. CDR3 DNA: TGCAGCGTGGGGGACCCACAGGGTGGCAATCAGCCCCAGCATTTT.

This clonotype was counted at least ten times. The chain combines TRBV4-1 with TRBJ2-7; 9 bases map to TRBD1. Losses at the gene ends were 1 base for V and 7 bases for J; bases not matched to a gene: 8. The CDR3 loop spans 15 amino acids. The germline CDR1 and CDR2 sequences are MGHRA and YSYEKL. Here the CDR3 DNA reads TGCGCCAGCAGCCAAGCAGGGACAGGGCTAAGGGAGCAGTACTTC. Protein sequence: CASSQAGTGLREQYF.

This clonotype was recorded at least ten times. The CDR3 DNA sequence: TGCGCCAGCAGCCAAGAAGTTGGTTTCTACGAGCAGTACTTC. This gives the protein CASSQEVGFYEQYF. V usage is TRBV4-3 and J usage is TRBJ2-7; D ambiguous. The CDR3 spans 14 residues. Trimming left V 0 bases short and J 3 bases short, with 9 bases between. The V gene's germline CDR1 is LGHNA and CDR2 YSLEER.

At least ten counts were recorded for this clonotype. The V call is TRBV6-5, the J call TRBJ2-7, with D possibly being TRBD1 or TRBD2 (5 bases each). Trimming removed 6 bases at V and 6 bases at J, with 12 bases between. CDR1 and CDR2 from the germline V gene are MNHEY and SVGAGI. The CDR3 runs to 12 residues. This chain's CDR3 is CASRGRTTEQYF. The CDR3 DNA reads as TGTGCCAGCAGGGGACGGACCACCGAGCAGTACTTC.

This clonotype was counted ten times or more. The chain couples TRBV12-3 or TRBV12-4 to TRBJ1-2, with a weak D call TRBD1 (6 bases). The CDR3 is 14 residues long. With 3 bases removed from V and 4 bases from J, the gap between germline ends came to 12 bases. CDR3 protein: CASSLGAGGYGYTF. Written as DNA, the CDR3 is TGTGCCAGCAGTTTGGGGGCCGGTGGCTATGGCTACACCTTC.

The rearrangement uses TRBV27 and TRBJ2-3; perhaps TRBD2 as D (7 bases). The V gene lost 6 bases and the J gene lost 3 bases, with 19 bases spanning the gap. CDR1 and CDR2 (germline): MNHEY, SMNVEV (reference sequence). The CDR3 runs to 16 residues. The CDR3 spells CASRRFGGRKTDTQYF. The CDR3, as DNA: TGTGCCAGCAGACGATTCGGGGGGCGGAAAACAGATACGCAGTATTTT.

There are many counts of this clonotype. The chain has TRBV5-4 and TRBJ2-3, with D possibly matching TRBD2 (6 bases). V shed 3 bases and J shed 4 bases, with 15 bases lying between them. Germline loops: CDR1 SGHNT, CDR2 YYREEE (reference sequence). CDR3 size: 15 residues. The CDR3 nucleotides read TGTGCCAGCAGCTCCGCCTTGGGAGGTCCAGATACGCAGTATTTT. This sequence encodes CASSSALGGPDTQYF.

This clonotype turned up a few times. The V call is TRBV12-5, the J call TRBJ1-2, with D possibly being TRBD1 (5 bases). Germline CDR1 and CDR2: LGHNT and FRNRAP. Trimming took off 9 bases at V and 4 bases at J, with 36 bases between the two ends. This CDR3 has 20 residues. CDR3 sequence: CARGLGTKPLIDTTVYGYTF. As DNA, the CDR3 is TGTGCTAGGGGCTTAGGGACTAAACCCTTAATTGATACAACTGTCTATGGCTACACCTTC.

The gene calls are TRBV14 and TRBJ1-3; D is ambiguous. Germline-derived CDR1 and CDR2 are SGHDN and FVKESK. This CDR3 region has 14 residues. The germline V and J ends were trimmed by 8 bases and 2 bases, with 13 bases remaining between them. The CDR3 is CASRYYYPGNTIYF. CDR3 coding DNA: TGTGCCAGCCGCTACTACTACCCTGGAAACACCATATATTTT. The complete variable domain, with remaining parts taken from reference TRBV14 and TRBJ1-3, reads EAGVTQFPSHSVIEKGQTVTLRCDPISGHDNLYWYRRVMGKEIKFLLHFVKESKQDESGMPNNRFLAERTGGTYSTLKVQPAELEDSGVYFCASRYYYPGNTIYFGEGSWLTVV.

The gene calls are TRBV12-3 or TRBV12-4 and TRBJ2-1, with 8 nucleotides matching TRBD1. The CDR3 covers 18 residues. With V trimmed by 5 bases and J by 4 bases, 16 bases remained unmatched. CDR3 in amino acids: CASSPKAGTGQRYNEQFF. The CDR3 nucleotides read TGTGCCAGCAGTCCGAAAGCAGGGACAGGTCAAAGGTACAATGAGCAGTTCTTC.

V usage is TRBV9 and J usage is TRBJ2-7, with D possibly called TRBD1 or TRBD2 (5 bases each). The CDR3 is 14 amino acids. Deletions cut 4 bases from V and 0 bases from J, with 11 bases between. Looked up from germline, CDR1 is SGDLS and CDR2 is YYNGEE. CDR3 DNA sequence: TGTGCCAGCAGCAACCGGGACGTCTCCTACGAGCAGTACTTC. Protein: CASSNRDVSYEQYF.

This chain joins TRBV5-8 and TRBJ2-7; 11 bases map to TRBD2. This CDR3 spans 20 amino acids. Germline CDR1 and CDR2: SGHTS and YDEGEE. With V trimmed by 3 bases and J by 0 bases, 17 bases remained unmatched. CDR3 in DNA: TGTGCCAGCAGCTACCCGGGACTAGCGGAAGGCCGGGAAAGCTCCTACGAGCAGTACTTC. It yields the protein CASSYPGLAEGRESSYEQYF.

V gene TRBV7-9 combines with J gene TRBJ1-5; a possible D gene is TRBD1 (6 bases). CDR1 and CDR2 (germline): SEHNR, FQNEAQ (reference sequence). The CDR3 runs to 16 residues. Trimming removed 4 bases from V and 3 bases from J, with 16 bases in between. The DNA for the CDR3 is TGTGCCAGCAGCTCCGGCCAGACAGGCTTCAATCAGCCCCAGCATTTT. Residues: CASSSGQTGFNQPQHF.

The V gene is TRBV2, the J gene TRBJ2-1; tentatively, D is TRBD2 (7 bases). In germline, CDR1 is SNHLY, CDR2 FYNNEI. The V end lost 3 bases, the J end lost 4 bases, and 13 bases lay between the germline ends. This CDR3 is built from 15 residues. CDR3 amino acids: CASSDLAGAYNEQFF. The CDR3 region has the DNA TGTGCCAGCAGTGATCTTGCGGGGGCTTACAATGAGCAGTTCTTC.

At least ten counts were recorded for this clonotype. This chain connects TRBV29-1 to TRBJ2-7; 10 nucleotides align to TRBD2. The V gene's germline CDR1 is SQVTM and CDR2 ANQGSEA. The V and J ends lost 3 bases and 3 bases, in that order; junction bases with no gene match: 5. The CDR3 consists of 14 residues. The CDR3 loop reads CSVDSASGSYEQYF. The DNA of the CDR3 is TGCAGCGTTGATAGTGCTAGCGGGAGCTACGAGCAGTACTTC.

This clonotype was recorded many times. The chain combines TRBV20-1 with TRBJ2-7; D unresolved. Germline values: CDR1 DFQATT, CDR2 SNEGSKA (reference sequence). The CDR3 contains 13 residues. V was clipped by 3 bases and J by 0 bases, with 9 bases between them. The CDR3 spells CSASRAFSYEQYF. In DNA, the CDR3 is TGCAGTGCTAGTAGGGCATTCTCCTACGAGCAGTACTTC.

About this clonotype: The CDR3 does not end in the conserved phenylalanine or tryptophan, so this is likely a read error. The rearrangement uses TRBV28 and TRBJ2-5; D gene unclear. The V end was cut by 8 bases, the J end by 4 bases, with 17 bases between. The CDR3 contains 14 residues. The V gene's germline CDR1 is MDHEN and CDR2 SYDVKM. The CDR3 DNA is TGTGCCAGCGGCGCAGGATCCCGAGGAGAGACCCAGTACTCC. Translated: CASGAGSRGETQYS.

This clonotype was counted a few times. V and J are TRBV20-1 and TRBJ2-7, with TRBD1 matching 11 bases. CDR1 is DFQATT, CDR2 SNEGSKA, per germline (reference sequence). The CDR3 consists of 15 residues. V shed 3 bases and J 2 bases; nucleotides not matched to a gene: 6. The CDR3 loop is CSARTGQGATYEQYF. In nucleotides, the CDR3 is TGCAGTGCTAGGACCGGACAGGGGGCAACCTACGAGCAGTACTTC.